This T cell receptor (beta chain) was found in a study of T-cell reconstitution after alpha-beta-depleted transplantation in children. Unique molecular identifiers were incorporated into the prepared TCRbeta library. Using its own MiXCR run on the PCR reads, TCRdb lists one record per CDR3 protein. The sample lists 350,000 to 450,000 distinct CDR3 sequences; roughly 13% were seen once. The CDR3 loop spans 14 amino acids. J was trimmed by 0 bases and V by 7 bases; bases with no gene match: 6. This clonotype was seen ten or more times. The specimen was PBMCs, collected from the stem cell graft. This receptor was taken from a human donor who donated a stem cell graft to a child with Fanconi anemia. The chain links TRBV12-3 or TRBV12-4 to TRBJ2-7; TRBD1 matches at 7 bases. CDR3 nucleotide sequence: TGTGCCAGCACCCCGACAGGGAACTCCTACGAGCAGTACTTC. Protein: CASTPTGNSYEQYF.